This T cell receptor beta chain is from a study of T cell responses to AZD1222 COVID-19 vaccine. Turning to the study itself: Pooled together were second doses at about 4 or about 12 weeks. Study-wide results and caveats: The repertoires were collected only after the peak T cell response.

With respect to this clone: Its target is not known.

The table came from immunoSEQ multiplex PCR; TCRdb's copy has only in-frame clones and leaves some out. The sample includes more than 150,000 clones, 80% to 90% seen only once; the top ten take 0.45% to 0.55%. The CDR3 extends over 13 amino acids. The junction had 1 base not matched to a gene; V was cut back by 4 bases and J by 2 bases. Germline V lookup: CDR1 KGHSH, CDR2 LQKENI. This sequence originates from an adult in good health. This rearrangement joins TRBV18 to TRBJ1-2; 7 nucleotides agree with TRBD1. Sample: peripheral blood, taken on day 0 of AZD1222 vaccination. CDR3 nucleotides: TGTGCCAGCTCACTGGGACAGAACTATGGCTACACCTTC. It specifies CASSLGQNYGYTF.